This T cell receptor beta chain came from a study of blood T cells in healthy people across ages. Across the study: The capture of about one barcoded beta molecule per two T cells was achieved by template switching.

Combining a sample-barcoded 5' primer with a J-beta primer mix, a second PCR ran for about 7 to 12 cycles. TCRdb re-derived calls from the 5' RACE reads in MiXCR, one entry per CDR3 protein. The sample carries 1.5 million to 2 million distinct CDR3 sequences, about two fifths recorded once. Whole-study results and caveats: Expanded clonotype shifts may have been confounded, as the donors had an unknown CMV status. The authors considered diversity estimates from one million T cells to be underestimates.

This clonotype was counted between two and nine times. The antigen is undetermined. The sequence was obtained from a human donor in good health. Source material: blood.

The CDR3, as DNA: TGTGCCAGCGCCCGATTGGGGATTCAACTGAATGAGCAGTTCTTC. Protein product: CASARLGIQLNEQFF. This chain uses TRBV2 with TRBJ2-1; D remains unclear. CDR3 length equals 15 residues. V was shortened by 8 bases and J by 7 bases, with 21 bases between the two germline ends. CDR1 and CDR2 from the germline V gene are SNHLY and FYNNEI.